The clone carrying this TCR beta chain was counted a single time. Per the authors' pipeline: Nucleated cell counts were estimated from reference gene primer amplification. The method was immunoSEQ multiplex PCR; TCRdb's version includes in-frame clones alone and lacks a portion of them. V and J calls and clone size are those listed in that table; D and trimming were worked out from the DNA. The sample carries tens of thousands of clones, just over 90% recorded once. This entry belongs to a study of blood T cell repertoires in COVID-19. In the study overall: T cells, B-cell-depleted T cells, or PBMCs supplied cDNA or gDNA.

CDR1 is MDHEN, CDR2 SYDVKM, per germline. The CDR3 is 14 amino acids. V gave up 3 bases and J gave up 2 bases, with 11 bases separating them. Sequenced material: peripheral blood. V and J are TRBV28 and TRBJ2-7; D not resolved. The receptor was isolated from a human donor in a cohort sampled during active COVID-19. The CDR3 reads CASSFGQVPYEQYF. CDR3 DNA sequence: TGTGCCAGCAGTTTTGGGCAGGTACCCTACGAGCAGTACTTC.